The rows below give T cell receptor beta chains drawn from one sample of a study of T cell changes during pregnancy in multiple sclerosis. Produced via immunoSEQ multiplex PCR; TCRdb's table is partial and in-frame only. The repertoire has around 65,000 clones, 80% to 95% of them found once; the top ten carry roughly 3%. Sample: peripheral blood, taken in the second trimester of pregnancy. Receptor source: a female donor in good health, enrolled as a control in a pregnancy study. The conserved cysteine and the conserved F or W are not part of the CDR3 here.

v_gene,CDR3aa
TRBV6-6,ASSTSDRRGTQY
TRBV25-1,ASGPKSGSTNEQF
TRBV2,ASSELEAGGLETQY
TRBV4-3,ASSRDGTASNTIY
TRBV7-2,ASSFYGTEAF
TRBV5-1,ASSRAGLAGVSSGGTQY
TRBV19,ASTETGLNQPQH
TRBV10-3,AISPDRVQF
TRBV19,ASSIADSSRLVGIGYT
TRBV5-1,ASSLEGSSGGALYLYNEQF
TRBV5-4,ASSLFGTTNEKPF
TRBV7-3,ASSPSGNGWQF
TRBV6-1,ASRRDPRGGTEAF
TRBV7-2,ASSYYYEQY
TRBV5-1,ASSETVNMNTEAF
TRBV27,ASSLTPGPRSGANVLT
TRBV13,ASSSLQEGGDTQY
TRBV6-6,ASSYGVTGFGYT
TRBV6-5,ASSSITGGYEQY
TRBV19,ASSTRDRVSEAF
TRBV10-2,ASRRTSGGTTETQY
TRBV18,ASSPGARQGNEKLF
TRBV5-4,ASSPRIAGELF
TRBV27,ASRGGGRRNEQF
TRBV19,ASSKRTGVSGNTIY
TRBV6-1,ASSQGPRSGETQY
TRBV5-1,ASSSGFAWEGNEDEQF
TRBV4-1,ASSRPTSGSSTDTQY
TRBV19,ASSISSGQGNYGYT
TRBV7-7,ASSWDRDSEQY
TRBV6-1,ASSEAWERYT
TRBV6-5,ASSYSILAKNIQY
TRBV28,ASSVQVRNQPQH
TRBV19,ASSITGSSTDTQY
TRBV5-4,ASSLQAGVILDTQY
TRBV14,ASSQATGKSYGYT
TRBV5-6,ASSLTVNYEQY
TRBV4-3,ASSRQTGDTGELF
TRBV6-4,ASIVPGQSLSGNTIY
TRBV11-2,ASSLERQDNSPLH
TRBV18,ASSPGQGGAGQPQH
TRBV6-4,ASSGGPQETQY
TRBV6-6,ASGGGFITEAF
TRBV11-3,ASSKTSSYNSPLH
TRBV28,ASSFGDDGTGGRH
TRBV6-1,ASSEVAGGSYEQY
TRBV7-9,ASRPGLESTYNEQF
TRBV7-6,ASTSGGSTDTQY
TRBV4-2,ASSQATRGSGANVLT
TRBV27,ASSRILGKGNQPQH
TRBV6-1,ASTEGSSGLDTQY
TRBV6-6,ASSYSGQTNEKLF